These 8 T cell receptor beta chains were all obtained from the same sample, sequenced in a study of blood T cell repertoires in COVID-19. Assay: immunoSEQ multiplex PCR; the TCRdb copy retains only in-frame clones and omits some. The sample lists 90,000 to 100,000 clones; about 86% were seen once. Input material: peripheral blood. These TCRs come from a man aged 60 to 69 with acute or convalescent COVID-19.

The chain couples TRBV19 to TRBJ1-1; 7 nucleotides line up with TRBD1. This CDR3 contains 14 residues. The V gene's germline CDR1 is LNHDA and CDR2 SQIVND (reference sequence). Unmatched junction bases numbered 8, after V lost 2 bases and J lost 8 bases. CDR3 sequence (DNA): TGTGCCAGTAGTATAACTCCCGGGACAGTGGAAGCTTTCTTT. Translation gives CASSITPGTVEAFF.

The chain couples TRBV27 to TRBJ2-3, with a possible D match to TRBD2 (6 bases). V was shortened by 6 bases and J by 0 bases, with 13 bases between the two germline ends. This CDR3 contains 15 residues. Germline CDR1 is MNHEY and CDR2 is SMNVEV (reference sequence). CDR3 loop: CASSPGDSSTDTQYF. CDR3 in DNA: TGTGCCAGCAGCCCGGGAGATTCTAGCACAGATACGCAGTATTTT.

The chain employs TRBV5-5 and TRBJ2-1; 10 bases map to TRBD1. Losses at the gene ends were 5 bases for V and 4 bases for J; bases not matched to a gene: 6. There are 15 residues in the CDR3. In germline, CDR1 is SGHKS, CDR2 YYEKEE (reference sequence). As DNA, the CDR3 is TGTGCCAGCAGGTCCCGGGACAGGGGTTACAATGAGCAGTTCTTC. Protein sequence: CASRSRDRGYNEQFF.

V is TRBV30 and J is TRBJ2-3; D perhaps matches TRBD2 (7 bases). Trimming took off 8 bases at V and 6 bases at J, with 21 bases between the two ends. The CDR3 has 14 residues. Per germline, CDR1 GTSNPN and CDR2 SVGIG (reference sequence). This CDR3 reads CATEGLRGGDTQYF. As DNA, the CDR3 is TGTGCCACCGAAGGTCTGAGGGGGGGCGATACGCAGTATTTT.

CDR3 sequence reads: CASNHLAGGTETQYF. The CDR3 DNA follows: TGTGCCAGCAACCATCTAGCGGGGGGAACAGAGACCCAGTACTTC. This chain uses TRBV3-1 (or the pseudogene TRBV3-2) with TRBJ2-5, with 11 bases matching TRBD2. Losses at the gene ends were 7 bases for V and 4 bases for J; bases not matched to a gene: 8. The CDR3 consists of 15 residues. The germline gives CDR1 LGHDT, CDR2 YNNKEL (reference sequence).

The V and J genes are TRBV10-1 and TRBJ1-5; D gene uncertain. The CDR3 loop spans 13 amino acids. Germline values: CDR1 WNHNN, CDR2 SYGVQD (reference sequence). Trimming took off 3 bases at V and 4 bases at J, with 7 bases between the two ends. CDR3 nucleotide sequence: TGCGCCAGCAGTGATTCCGGGAATCAGCCCCAGCATTTT. Protein product: CASSDSGNQPQHF.

CDR3: CASSPAGANSPLHF. The CDR3 DNA is TGTGCCAGCAGCCCTGCAGGCGCAAATTCACCCCTCCACTTT. The chain recombines TRBV9 with TRBJ1-6; D gene ambiguous. The CDR3 is made up of 14 amino acids. V shed 4 bases and J shed 7 bases, with 12 bases lying between them. Germline-derived CDR1 and CDR2 are SGDLS and YYNGEE.

The CDR3 DNA sequence: TGCAGCGTTGCCCCAGGGAAGAACACTGAAGCTTTCTTT. This codes for CSVAPGKNTEAFF. This chain connects TRBV29-1 to TRBJ1-1; maybe TRBD1 (5 bases). The germline V gene has CDR1 SQVTM and CDR2 ANQGSEA. Trimming shortened V by 4 bases and J by 1 base, and 10 bases separated the two germline ends. The CDR3 is 13 residues long. Filled out from reference TRBV29-1 and TRBJ1-1, the complete variable domain reads SAVISQKPSRDICQRGTSLTIQCQVDSQVTMMFWYRQQPGQSLTLIATANQGSEATYESGFVIDKFPISRPNLTFSTLTVSNMSPEDSSIYLCSVAPGKNTEAFFGQGTRLTVV.